This T cell receptor (beta chain) was captured in a study of blood T cell repertoires in COVID-19. Study overall: PBMCs, B-cell-depleted T cells, or T cells were the source of the cDNA or gDNA that made up the material.

This CDR3 spans 12 amino acids. V was clipped by 7 bases and J by 7 bases, with 14 bases between them. Germline CDR1 is SNHLY and CDR2 is FYNNEI. In the source study's methods: Estimated nucleated cell counts came from reference gene primer amplification. Here immunoSEQ multiplex PCR was the method, and the copy in TCRdb shows in-frame clones only, minus some. From that table come the V and J calls and clone size; the DNA was used to work out D and trimming. Here the sample spans roughly 300,000 clones, 86% being singletons. This rearrangement joins TRBV2 to TRBJ2-7; D unresolved. The source material was peripheral blood. The receptor's source is a woman aged 50 to 60 with acute or convalescent COVID-19. The CDR3 is CASNPTPGEQYF. The CDR3 DNA sequence: TGTGCCAGCAACCCTACCCCCGGGGAGCAGTACTTC.